This TCR beta chain came from a study of blood T cell repertoires in COVID-19. At the level of the study: Spain, Italy and the United States supplied samples that represented acute and convalescent COVID-19. Sources were T cells, B-cell-depleted T cells, or PBMCs; the material itself was cDNA or gDNA.

In the authors' workflow: Reference gene primer amplification gave nucleated cell count estimates. Assay used: immunoSEQ multiplex PCR; TCRdb lists only in-frame clones, some missing. V, J and clone size were drawn from that table, and D and trimming were deduced from the DNA. Among fewer than 200,000 clones, around 85% were seen once, and the ten largest hold over 7.5%. There are 17 residues in the CDR3. J was trimmed by 9 bases and V by 0 bases; bases with no gene match: 10. Looked up from germline, CDR1 is SGHTA and CDR2 is FQGNSA. The TCR comes from a woman of 80 years or more with acute or convalescent COVID-19. Sequenced input: peripheral blood. V gene TRBV7-2 combines with J gene TRBJ1-6; 8 bases are a match to TRBD1. CDR3 amino acids: CASSLARPDRAPSPLHF. CDR3 DNA sequence: TGTGCCAGCAGCTTAGCACGGCCGGACAGGGCCCCTTCACCCCTCCACTTT.